This passage covers 5 T cell receptor beta chains from one sample sequenced in a study of technical replicates of blood from a handful of donors (dated by TCRdb to 2016 to 2017). The library was generated by the immunoSEQ multiplex PCR assay. In TCRdb, the immuneACCESS table is reduced to in-frame sequences with V and J assigned. These tables do not hold every clone; where another copy was compared, an unresolved V gene accounts for under half, and the others remain unexplained. Here the sample has roughly 68,000 clones; less than 98% occur a single time. The ten most abundant clones make up about 0.31% of the sample. The source material was T cells isolated from PBMCs. These receptors were collected from a human donor in good health.

The chain uses TRBV7-9 and TRBJ1-2; no definite D call. V lost 11 bases and J lost 7, with 14 bases in between. Looked up from germline, CDR1 is SEHNR and CDR2 is FQNEAQ (reference sequence). The CDR3 totals 11 residues. Here the CDR3 reads CALSGAGGYTF. The CDR3 DNA reads as TGTGCCCTATCAGGCGCGGGTGGCTACACCTTC.

The chain recombines TRBV4-1 with TRBJ2-1; 11 bases line up with TRBD2. The CDR3 extends over 17 amino acids. Germline CDR1 and CDR2: MGHRA and YSYEKL. The ends lost 2 bases at V and 4 bases at J; junction bases unmatched: 7. The CDR3 bases are TGCGCCAGCAGCCAAAAGCTACTAGCGGGGGAATACAATGAGCAGTTCTTC. This gives the protein CASSQKLLAGEYNEQFF.

This rearrangement joins TRBV9 to TRBJ1-2; D perhaps matches TRBD1 (5 bases). Trimming took 7 bases from V and 8 from J, leaving 15 bases between them. CDR3 length: 12 amino acids. The germline CDR1 and CDR2 sequences are SGDLS and YYNGEE. The CDR3 nucleotides are TGTGCCAGCGGCAGGGAATTCGAAGGCTACACCTTC. Amino acids: CASGREFEGYTF.

This chain uses TRBV4-3 with TRBJ2-7; possible D gene TRBD1, 6 bases. In germline, CDR1 is LGHNA, CDR2 YSLEER. The V gene lost 1 base and the J gene lost 0 bases, with 10 bases spanning the gap. The CDR3 runs 15 residues. In nucleotides, the CDR3 is TGCGCCAGCAGCCAAGGGACAGTGGGCTCCTACGAGCAGTACTTC. Translation: CASSQGTVGSYEQYF.

The chain uses TRBV14 and TRBJ1-1; the match to TRBD1 covers 8 bases. The CDR3 is made up of 17 amino acids. V was clipped by 4 bases and J by 8 bases; unmatched bases: 18. Germline CDR1 reads SGHDN; CDR2 reads FVKESK. The CDR3 DNA is TGTGCCAGCAGCCTCTCGGGACAGGCACTCGGTGAGCGGGAAGCTTTCTTT. Protein: CASSLSGQALGEREAFF.